Shown below are 28 T cell receptor beta chains from a single sample sequenced in a study of blood T cells in healthy people across ages. Using a J-beta primer mix together with a sample-barcoded 5' primer, a second PCR was run for 7 to 11 cycles. TCRdb recomputed calls from the 5' RACE reads with MiXCR, one row per CDR3 protein. Of around 1,800,000 distinct CDR3 sequences in the sample, about two fifths were seen once. Sequenced sample: blood. These receptors were collected from a human donor in good health.

V is TRBV18 and J is TRBJ1-2; D perhaps matches TRBD1 (6 bases). The CDR3 totals 16 residues. Germline-derived CDR1 and CDR2 are KGHSH and LQKENI. With 3 bases removed from V and 4 bases from J, the gap between germline ends came to 18 bases. The CDR3, as DNA: TGTGCCAGCTCACCCGGACAGTCGCCAAACCTCTATGGCTACACCTTC. This sequence encodes CASSPGQSPNLYGYTF. Based on the CDR3 plus reference TRBV18 and TRBJ1-2, the full variable domain is NAGVMQNPRHLVRRRGQEARLRCSPMKGHSHVYWYRQLPEEGLKFMVYLQKENIIDESGMPKERFSAEFPKEGPSILRIQQVVRGDSAAYFCASSPGQSPNLYGYTFGSGTRLTVV.

This chain links TRBV6-2 or TRBV6-3 with TRBJ1-2, with 10 nucleotides matching TRBD1. Trimming took 6 bases from V and 8 from J; bases not matched to a gene: 15. This CDR3 comprises 16 residues. CDR1 and CDR2 from the germline V gene are MNHEY and SVGEGT. CDR3 nucleotide sequence: TGTGCCAGCAGCTCCGGGACAGGGGCCCCTCTTGGAGGCTACACCTTC. Protein product: CASSSGTGAPLGGYTF.

This chain links TRBV4-2 with TRBJ2-5; no clear D. The V end lost 0 bases, the J end lost 5 bases, and 13 bases lay between the germline ends. Germline CDR1 LGHNA, CDR2 YNFKEQ. This CDR3 has 15 residues. CDR3 nucleotides: TGTGCCAGCAGCCAAGATTGGCCCTCTACGGAGACCCAGTACTTC. This codes for CASSQDWPSTETQYF.

This clonotype occurred a few times. The J gene is TRBJ2-7, the V gene TRBV7-9; TRBD1 matches 10 bases. Matching the DNA end better, TRBJ2-5 makes the J call doubtful. The CDR3 sequence is 14 residues long. In germline, CDR1 is SEHNR, CDR2 FQNEAQ (reference sequence). In nucleotides, the CDR3 is TGTGCCACCAACCGGGACAGGGGTAAAAAGACCCAGTACTTC. Translating it yields CATNRDRGKKTQYF.

This clonotype occurred a few times. The rearrangement links TRBV19 to TRBJ2-6; possible D gene TRBD2, 6 bases. Trimming pared 1 base from V and 0 bases from J, leaving 7 bases between. The germline V gene has CDR1 LNHDA and CDR2 SQIVND (reference sequence). The CDR3 runs 16 residues. DNA of the CDR3: TGTGCCAGTAGTATAGGAGCGGGCTCTGGGGCCAACGTCCTGACTTTC. Residues: CASSIGAGSGANVLTF.

This clonotype has at least ten counts. The chain recombines TRBV5-1 with TRBJ2-7; TRBD2 aligns across 14 bases. Germline assignment: CDR1 SGHRS and CDR2 YFSETQ. With 3 bases clipped from V and 2 bases from J, the junction kept 4 bases outside the gene matches. The CDR3 sequence is 16 residues long. The CDR3 loop is CASSSRTSGGTYEQYF. CDR3 DNA: TGCGCCAGCAGCTCCCGGACTAGCGGGGGGACCTACGAGCAGTACTTC.

The chain employs TRBV2 and TRBJ1-1; D might be TRBD1 (5 bases). This CDR3 spans 14 amino acids. Trimming removed 2 bases at V and 9 bases at J, with 16 bases between. Germline V gives CDR1 SNHLY, CDR2 FYNNEI. CDR3: CASSERGVVTKAFF. DNA for the CDR3: TGTGCCAGCAGTGAAAGAGGGGTAGTAACTAAAGCTTTCTTT.

This clonotype was detected a few times. The rearrangement joins TRBV20-1 to TRBJ1-4; D is undetermined. There are 15 residues in the CDR3. Germline assignment: CDR1 DFQATT and CDR2 SNEGSKA (reference sequence). Trimming removed 0 bases at V and 4 bases at J, with 12 bases between. Written as DNA, the CDR3 is TGCAGTGCTAGAGAGCCCGGACTCCGTAATGAAAAACTGTTTTTT. Encoded protein: CSAREPGLRNEKLFF.

This clonotype was seen more than once but under ten times. The chain joins TRBV6-5 to TRBJ2-6; 7 bases fit TRBD2. The V gene's germline CDR1 is MNHEY and CDR2 SVGAGI. The CDR3 totals 20 residues. The J segment lost 2 bases and the V segment lost 4 bases, leaving 17 bases of the junction unmatched. This chain's CDR3 is CASSFNPPGGAQPGANVLTF. DNA of the CDR3: TGTGCCAGCAGTTTCAACCCCCCGGGGGGTGCCCAACCTGGGGCCAACGTCCTGACTTTC.

Comments on this clonotype: At one end, the junction sequence differs from germline, possibly due to a read error. The chain couples TRBV7-9 to TRBJ2-2, with D perhaps matching TRBD1 (6 bases). CDR1 SEHNR and CDR2 FQNEAQ come from the germline V gene (reference sequence). CDR3 length: 15 amino acids. The CDR3 DNA reads as TGTGCCAGCAGACTCCTACAGGGTCCTAACGGGGAGCGGTTTTTT. It yields the protein CASRLLQGPNGERFF.

About this clonotype itself: At one end, the junction sequence differs from germline, possibly due to a read error. The rearrangement uses TRBV29-1 and TRBJ1-2, with TRBD1 identical over 9 bases. The CDR3 is made up of 14 amino acids. CDR1 and CDR2 (germline): SQVTM, ANQGSEA. The CDR3 coding sequence is TGCAGCGTACTCGGGACAGGGCGGATCTATGGCTACGCCTTC. Its protein is CSVLGTGRIYGYAF.

The chain has TRBV20-1 and TRBJ1-1, with 8 bases that match TRBD1. Germline V gives CDR1 DFQATT, CDR2 SNEGSKA (reference sequence). V lost 2 bases and J lost 6; bases outside the gene matches: 5. This CDR3 comprises 13 residues. This CDR3 is CSARRTGQAEAFF. CDR3 DNA sequence: TGCAGTGCTAGAAGGACAGGGCAGGCTGAAGCTTTCTTT.

This clonotype was recorded a few times. This chain uses TRBV12-3 or TRBV12-4 with TRBJ2-1, with D possibly TRBD2 on 5 matching bases. The CDR3 is made up of 13 amino acids. V was trimmed by 2 bases and J by 7 bases, leaving 9 bases between them. The CDR3 is CASSLRRLNEQFF. CDR3 DNA: TGTGCCAGCAGTTTAAGGAGGCTAAATGAGCAGTTCTTC.

The chain combines TRBV12-3 or TRBV12-4 with TRBJ1-4; weak D call: TRBD1 (5 bases). V shed 0 bases and J shed 10 bases, with 15 bases lying between them. The CDR3 loop spans 15 amino acids. The CDR3 region has the DNA TGTGCCAGCAGTTTAGCTTCGAGGGACCGCAGAAAACTGTTTTTT. Translated, it gives CASSLASRDRRKLFF.

The V and J genes are TRBV9 and TRBJ1-2, with 7 bases that match TRBD1. The CDR3 totals 15 residues. V shed 0 bases and J 8 bases; nucleotides not matched to a gene: 10. CDR1 SGDLS and CDR2 YYNGEE come from the germline V gene. The CDR3 region is CASSVDLGRGEGYTF. CDR3 DNA: TGTGCCAGCAGCGTAGATTTGGGCAGGGGGGAAGGCTACACCTTC.

V gene TRBV29-1 combines with J gene TRBJ1-3; D perhaps matches TRBD1 (5 bases). Trimming took 6 bases from V and 2 from J, leaving 14 bases between them. The CDR3 spans 14 residues. Looked up from germline, CDR1 is SQVTM and CDR2 is ANQGSEA. CDR3 residues: CSVVEGPPGNTIYF. DNA of the CDR3: TGCAGCGTCGTGGAGGGGCCGCCTGGAAACACCATATATTTT.

J is TRBJ2-1 and V is TRBV12-3 or TRBV12-4; D might be TRBD1 (6 bases). The CDR3 has 15 amino acids. Trimming stripped 3 bases from V and 2 bases from J, with 11 bases between. CDR3 region: CASSFYRETYNEQFF. The CDR3 DNA is TGTGCCAGCAGTTTTTACAGGGAAACCTACAATGAGCAGTTCTTC.

The sample holds a few counts of this clonotype. In nucleotides, the CDR3 is TGTGCCAGCACAACCGGGACAGGGACAGATACGCAGTATTTT. It specifies CASTTGTGTDTQYF. The genes are TRBV18 and TRBJ2-3; TRBD1 matches 9 bases. Germline trimming cut 8 bases from V and 3 bases from J; bases unmatched to any gene: 6. This CDR3 is built from 14 residues. Per germline, CDR1 KGHSH and CDR2 LQKENI.

This clonotype was seen more than once but under ten times. The gene calls are TRBV4-3 and TRBJ1-2; 10 nucleotides line up with TRBD1. The CDR3 runs 15 residues. CDR1 LGHNA and CDR2 YSLEER come from the germline V gene. The V gene end was trimmed by 5 bases and the J gene end by 4 bases; junction bases not matched to a gene: 7. The CDR3 here is CASSSGTGDIYGYTF. The CDR3 DNA is TGCGCCAGCAGCTCCGGGACAGGGGATATCTATGGCTACACCTTC.

J is TRBJ1-2 and V is TRBV25-1, with 7 bases fitting TRBD1. V dropped 6 bases and J dropped 7; count of bases not matched to a gene: 8. CDR1 and CDR2 (germline): MGHDK, SYGVNS. The CDR3 spans 13 residues. The CDR3 is CASSPDRVAGYTF. As DNA, the CDR3 is TGTGCCAGCAGCCCCGACAGGGTGGCTGGCTACACCTTC.

The chain employs TRBV7-2 and TRBJ2-3; a weak D match, TRBD2 (5 bases). This CDR3 has 18 amino acids. V lost 2 bases and J lost 7, with 25 bases in between. Germline V gene data show CDR1 as SGHTA and CDR2 as FQGNSA. The CDR3: CASSLLQRVSINWNTQYF. DNA for the CDR3: TGTGCCAGCAGCTTACTCCAGAGGGTCAGCATAAATTGGAATACGCAGTATTTT. Drawing the rest from reference TRBV7-2 and TRBJ2-3, the complete variable domain is GAGVSQSPSNKVTEKGKDVELRCDPISGHTALYWYRQSLGQGLEFLIYFQGNSAPDKSGLPSDRFSAERTGGSVSTLTIQRTQQEDSAVYLCASSLLQRVSINWNTQYFGPGTRLTVL.

This clonotype was seen only a few times. The rearrangement joins TRBV7-7 to TRBJ2-1; the D gene is possibly TRBD1 (5 bases). The germline CDR1 and CDR2 sequences are SSHAT and FNYEAQ (reference sequence). V was trimmed by 1 base and J by 8 bases, leaving 15 bases between them. The CDR3 spans 15 residues. The CDR3 reads CASSLGLGDGDEQFF. The DNA of the CDR3 is TGTGCCAGCAGCTTAGGCTTAGGGGATGGTGATGAGCAGTTCTTC.

The chain is built from TRBV5-1 and TRBJ2-3; D is possibly TRBD2 (6 bases). CDR3 size: 16 residues. The germline V gene encodes CDR1 SGHRS and CDR2 YFSETQ. Trimming stripped 0 bases from V and 3 bases from J, with 14 bases between. The CDR3 coding sequence is TGCGCCAGCAGCTTGGGGGCTAGCGCCCTAACAGATACGCAGTATTTT. It translates to CASSLGASALTDTQYF.

The chain recombines TRBV7-2 with TRBJ2-1, with TRBD2 as a possible D gene (6 bases). Germline CDR1 and CDR2: SGHTA and FQGNSA. The CDR3 has 13 amino acids. V was trimmed by 4 bases and J by 8 bases, leaving 12 bases between them. CDR3 sequence (DNA): TGTGCCAGCAGCTCCACTAGCATCTATGAGCAGTTCTTC. Amino acids: CASSSTSIYEQFF.

This chain joins TRBV7-9 and TRBJ1-4; possible D gene TRBD1, 6 bases. V shed 5 bases and J shed 3 bases, with 13 bases lying between them. The germline gives CDR1 SEHNR, CDR2 FQNEAQ (reference sequence). The CDR3 is 15 residues long. CDR3 sequence: CASSPTGGSNEKLFF. As DNA, the CDR3 is TGTGCCAGCAGCCCCACTGGGGGCTCTAATGAAAAACTGTTTTTT.

This clonotype was seen more than once but under ten times. The rearrangement joins TRBV29-1 to TRBJ1-2; D possibly corresponds to TRBD1 (5 bases). The CDR3 is 12 amino acids. Looked up from germline, CDR1 is SQVTM and CDR2 is ANQGSEA. Deletions cut 4 bases from V and 3 bases from J, with 9 bases between. In DNA form, the CDR3 reads TGCAGCGTTGGGGACTCCTACTATGGCTACACCTTC. It specifies CSVGDSYYGYTF.

This chain joins TRBV20-1 and TRBJ1-1; weak D call: TRBD1 (5 bases). The CDR3 is 12 residues long. Germline assignment: CDR1 DFQATT and CDR2 SNEGSKA (reference sequence). The V gene lost 6 bases and the J gene lost 6 bases, with 14 bases spanning the gap. The CDR3 nucleotides are TGCAGTGCGGACACAGGTTTCTCTGAAGCTTTCTTT. It translates to CSADTGFSEAFF.

The genes are TRBV24-1 and TRBJ2-2; D not resolved. CDR1 and CDR2 from the germline V gene are KGHDR and SFDVKD. The V and J ends lost 1 base and 3 bases respectively, with 5 bases between them. This CDR3 is built from 14 residues. CDR3 DNA: TGTGCCACCAGTGATTTAACCTACACCGGGGAGCTGTTTTTT. It translates to CATSDLTYTGELFF.